The rows below give T cell receptor beta chains drawn from one sample of a study of blood T cell repertoires in COVID-19. Here immunoSEQ multiplex PCR was the method, and the copy in TCRdb shows in-frame clones only, minus some. The table records nearly 350,000 clones, more than 75% of them present only once. Sequencing was performed on PBMCs or T cells enriched from blood (not recorded which). The receptors stem from a woman in her twenties or thirties who had recovered from COVID-19. CDR3s leave out the opening cysteine and the closing phenylalanine or tryptophan. Fields, in order: D gene, J gene, V gene, CDR3 length, CDR3 protein. A D gene is named only where the DNA matches it firmly.

>TRBD2|TRBJ2-1|TRBV4-3|16
ASSQGSGGGLSYNEQF
>TRBD1|TRBJ2-7|TRBV2|11
ASSEGTGDEQY
>-|TRBJ1-5|TRBV5-5|14
ASSLAGGNSNQPQH
>-|TRBJ2-1|TRBV7-9|14
ASSPNAGLQYNEQF
>TRBD2|TRBJ2-3|TRBV4-1|17
ASSREGASGGTRTDTQY
>-|TRBJ1-1|TRBV18|12
ASSQRTETTEAF
>-|TRBJ2-7|TRBV19|12
ASSMDRSYGEQY
>TRBD1|TRBJ1-3|TRBV5-1|12
ASSAGTGGYTIY
>TRBD1|TRBJ2-1|TRBV14|11
ASTGAGGFEQF
>TRBD1|TRBJ2-1|TRBV5-1|12
ASTADREDNEQF
>-|TRBJ1-6|TRBV3-1/TRBV3-2|12
ASSQPGYNSPLH
>TRBD1|TRBJ2-3|TRBV4-3|14
ASSQDGTGAKDTQY
>TRBD1|TRBJ1-1|TRBV3-1/TRBV3-2|11
ASSPQGITEAF
>-|TRBJ2-3|TRBV2|12
ASSEAGAPDTQY
>-|TRBJ2-5|TRBV28|13
ASSLGRGGGETQY
>-|TRBJ2-7|TRBV27|12
ASSSVDSAYEQY
>TRBD2|TRBJ2-1|TRBV7-6|19
ASSPTNIPGLAGGTYNEQF
>-|TRBJ1-5|TRBV19|11
ASSIVSDQPQH
>TRBD1|TRBJ1-1|TRBV28|15
AHAGTGLLSRNTEAF
>-|TRBJ1-2|TRBV12-3/TRBV12-4|11
ASSSDRNYGYT
>TRBD1|TRBJ2-2|TRBV29-1|11
SVPGQTTGELF
>-|TRBJ1-4|TRBV25-1|12
ASARESTNEKLF
>-|TRBJ1-1|TRBV29-1|12
SVASGTANTEAF
>TRBD2|TRBJ2-1|TRBV10-3|13
AISGSSGGYNEQF
>-|TRBJ2-2|TRBV25-1|11
ASSEYTAGELF
>-|TRBJ1-5|TRBV5-6|14
ASSLGRFRRNQPQH
>-|TRBJ1-2|TRBV15|11
ATSRAGDYGYT
>TRBD2|TRBJ2-1|TRBV20-1|12
SASPLAGVDEQF
>-|TRBJ1-6|TRBV6-5|10
ASQGVDSPLH
>-|TRBJ1-2|TRBV7-9|12
ASSLAGSIYGYT
>-|TRBJ1-2|TRBV7-8|13
ASSPRLGGAWGYT
>-|TRBJ2-1|TRBV7-8|10
ASSQGPREQF
>TRBD1|TRBJ1-6|TRBV30|11
AYDDRGGSPLH
>-|TRBJ2-2|TRBV6-5|13
AGSPTGSNTGELF
>TRBD1|TRBJ1-1|TRBV5-1|17
ASSLGGRTGNRLNTEAF
>-|TRBJ2-3|TRBV6-5|13
ASVSYGGSTDTQY
>TRBD1|TRBJ1-3|TRBV7-9|14
ASSSFRDRGLNTIY
>TRBD2|TRBJ2-5|TRBV5-1|13
ASSPGTRGYETQY
>TRBD1|TRBJ1-1|TRBV28|12
ASRYDRGNTEAF
>-|TRBJ1-2|TRBV7-2|11
ASSLPAVYGYT
>TRBD1|TRBJ2-7|TRBV27|14
ASSLGRDRFHYEQY
>TRBD1|TRBJ1-2|TRBV30|9
AWGQGGGYT
>-|TRBJ2-7|TRBV6-5|9
ASSGSDEQY
>-|TRBJ1-6|TRBV30|11
AWSVQRYSPLH
>TRBD1|TRBJ1-1|TRBV5-5|13
ASSRTGGLAAEAF
>TRBD1|TRBJ2-2|TRBV27|14
ASRTKRDRGSGELF
>-|TRBJ2-6|TRBV28|13
ASSKQGTGANVLT
>-|TRBJ2-1|TRBV15|14
ATSDQQGTSYNEQF
>TRBD1|TRBJ2-3|TRBV5-4|12
ASSRDRAADTQY
>TRBD1|TRBJ1-2|TRBV7-9|12
ASSSTGGNYGYT
>-|TRBJ2-2|TRBV7-9|11
ASSPQNTGELF
>TRBD1|TRBJ1-2|TRBV24-1|10
ATSTGYDGYT
>-|TRBJ1-2|TRBV19|13
ASSIGQGGPYGYT
>-|TRBJ2-1|TRBV11-3|11
ASSTDSHNEQF
>TRBD1|TRBJ2-2|TRBV7-9|14
ASSNRDSSNTGELF
>TRBD2|TRBJ2-3|TRBV2|13
ASSEGSGKTDTQY
>TRBD1|TRBJ1-5|TRBV28|14
ASSPGGWASNQPQH
>-|TRBJ2-3|TRBV2|11
ASSQQGTDTQY
>TRBD2|TRBJ2-3|TRBV24-1|15
ATSEPTSGVSTDTQY
>-|TRBJ2-5|TRBV2|11
ASSEGQQETQY